Listed below are T cell receptor beta chains from one sample, sequenced in a study of CD8 T cells in Susac syndrome. TCRdb analysed the immunoSEQ multiplex PCR reads with MiXCR anew, one entry per CDR3 protein. The table shows fewer than 90,000 distinct CDR3 sequences, with around 94% occurring only once. The sample was CD8+ T cells from PBMCs. The receptor source for this set is a human donor with Susac syndrome. The conserved cysteine and the conserved F or W are not part of the CDR3 here. Clone size appears in some rows only: once, few, many, or a class for an expanded clone.

CDR3 | size | J | V
ASSQIEGLADTQY | - | TRBJ2-3 | TRBV19
ASSDSTSGSNEQF | - | TRBJ2-1 | TRBV6-4
ASSSRLADPGELF | - | TRBJ2-2 | TRBV13
ASSVRDSPYEQY | once | TRBJ2-7 | TRBV7-2
ASSLDWGSSYEQY | - | TRBJ2-7 | TRBV13
ASSLLAEGYYEQY | - | TRBJ2-7 | TRBV5-1
ASSLADKWVAF | - | TRBJ1-1 | TRBV13
DSSNGLAGGFSYEQY | - | TRBJ2-7 | TRBV5-1
ASSADRVNQPQH | - | TRBJ1-5 | TRBV9
ATSDRTGYGYT | - | TRBJ1-2 | TRBV24-1
ASSLVLPAYQNYGYT | - | TRBJ1-2 | TRBV7-9
SARDWDFPTEAF | once | TRBJ1-1 | TRBV20-1
ASSLPNRRQGVGFSGANVLT | - | TRBJ2-6 | TRBV11-1
ASSFGPSIDEQF | - | TRBJ2-1 | TRBV11-1
ASSLGTGGPAGGQY | - | TRBJ2-7 | TRBV27
ASSPREKGYEQY | once | TRBJ2-7 | TRBV11-1
ASSQETTGYT | - | TRBJ1-2 | TRBV4-3
ASSPGVYNEQF | - | TRBJ2-1 | TRBV12-3/TRBV12-4
ASSLGDRLQETQY | - | TRBJ2-5 | TRBV7-9
ASSQESIRGVETEAF | once | TRBJ1-1 | TRBV4-2
ASSSGHYEQY | once | TRBJ2-7 | TRBV7-9
ASSLEGAGYNEQF | - | TRBJ2-1 | TRBV5-1
ASSFTSRDTQY | - | TRBJ2-3 | TRBV27
AWSVGTSPKNIQY | - | TRBJ2-4 | TRBV30
ASSLAGQSQPQH | - | TRBJ1-5 | TRBV7-8
ASSLAVYNEQF | - | TRBJ2-1 | TRBV12-3/TRBV12-4
ASSQRQSSYNEQF | - | TRBJ2-1 | TRBV4-3
ASSPQNRGYT | - | TRBJ1-2 | TRBV3-1
ASSYPGTTGEQY | - | TRBJ2-7 | TRBV6-5
ASSPKHYGYT | - | TRBJ1-2 | TRBV5-6
SARWQGSDWETQY | - | TRBJ2-5 | TRBV20-1
ASSLDTEQY | once | TRBJ2-7 | TRBV7-9
ASSSNPYQETQY | - | TRBJ2-5 | TRBV7-9